This T cell receptor (beta chain) appears in the sequencing data of a study of blood T cell repertoires in COVID-19. Cohort assignment relied on participant-reported clinical history. Among Cohort 3 donors, those recovered had two negative PCRs, clearance, or symptom resolution. Measured with immunoSEQ multiplex PCR; TCRdb has only the in-frame clones, and not every one. The top ten hold 5% of the sample, which has about 320,000 clones, about 90% seen once. CDR1 SGHRS and CDR2 YFSETQ come from the germline V gene. This CDR3 is 16 amino acids long. Germline trimming cut 4 bases from V and 1 base from J; bases unmatched to any gene: 4.

The chain couples TRBV5-1 to TRBJ2-1; 11 bases fit TRBD2. The clonotype comes from a man aged 25-40 years who had recovered from COVID-19. Sequenced sample: PBMCs or T cells enriched from blood (not recorded which). The CDR3 DNA sequence: TGCGCCAGCAGCCCCCGACTAGCGGGGTCCTACAATGAGCAGTTCTTC. Protein sequence: CASSPRLAGSYNEQFF.